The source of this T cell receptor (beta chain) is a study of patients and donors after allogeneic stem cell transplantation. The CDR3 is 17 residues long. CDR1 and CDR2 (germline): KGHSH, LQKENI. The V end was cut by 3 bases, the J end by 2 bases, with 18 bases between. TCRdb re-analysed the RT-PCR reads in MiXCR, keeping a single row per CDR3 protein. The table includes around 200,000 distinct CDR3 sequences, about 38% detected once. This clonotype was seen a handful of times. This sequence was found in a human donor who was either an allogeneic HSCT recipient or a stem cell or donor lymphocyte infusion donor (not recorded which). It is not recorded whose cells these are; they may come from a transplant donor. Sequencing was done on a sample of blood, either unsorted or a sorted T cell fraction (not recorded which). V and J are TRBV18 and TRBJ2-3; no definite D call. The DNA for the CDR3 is TGTGCCAGCTCACCGGAAAACGGGCTTGCCCCCACAGATACGCAGTATTTT. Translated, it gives CASSPENGLAPTDTQYF.